Following are 21 T cell receptor beta chains from one sample sequenced in a study of CD8 T cells in Susac syndrome. Random hexamers were used to reverse transcribe the RNA input (about 0.45 to 1 ug). TCRdb re-called the immunoSEQ multiplex PCR reads through MiXCR, storing one row per CDR3 protein. The sample lists 250,000 or so distinct CDR3 sequences, just over 90% occurring once. Sequences were obtained from CD4+ T cells from PBMCs. These receptors all stem from a human donor with multiple sclerosis.

The V gene is TRBV12-3 or TRBV12-4, the J gene TRBJ1-2; 8 positions match TRBD1. This CDR3 is built from 13 residues. The V segment lost 4 bases and the J segment 4 bases; nucleotides outside the gene matches: 2. The CDR3 DNA is TGTGCCAGCAGTTCGGACAGGGTCTATGGCTACACCTTC. This gives the protein CASSSDRVYGYTF.

The chain is built from TRBV20-1 and TRBJ1-5; no definite D call. Germline V lookup: CDR1 DFQATT, CDR2 SNEGSKA (reference sequence). Deletions cut 3 bases from V and 2 bases from J, with 11 bases between. The CDR3 covers 14 residues. The CDR3 DNA is TGCAGTGCTAGTCCGGACGGTGGCAATCAGCCCCAGCATTTT. Protein: CSASPDGGNQPQHF.

This chain joins TRBV23-1 and TRBJ2-7; TRBD1 matches 12 bases. TRBV23-1 is an open reading frame whose function is uncertain. CDR3 length: 15 amino acids. The trim removed 4 bases at V and 5 bases at J, leaving 6 bases unmatched. CDR3 region: CASSRGQGAKHEQYV. DNA for the CDR3: TGCGCCAGCAGTCGGGGACAGGGGGCGAAGCACGAGCAGTACGTC.

V gene TRBV5-1 combines with J gene TRBJ1-4, with D possibly TRBD1 on 5 matching bases. The CDR3 has 14 amino acids. Germline CDR1 and CDR2: SGHRS and YFSETQ. V shed 4 bases and J shed 6 bases, with 13 bases lying between them. For the CDR3, the DNA is TGCGCCAGCAGCCCAACCAGAGGGGATGAAAAACTGTTTTTT. This translates into CASSPTRGDEKLFF.

This chain joins TRBV6-5 and TRBJ1-1; D not certain. Per the germline V gene, CDR1 is MNHEY and CDR2 is SVGAGI. V was pared by 6 bases and J by 2 bases, with 10 bases between. This CDR3 has 13 amino acids. The CDR3 DNA reads as TGTGCCAGCAGAATGGAGATAAACACTGAAGCTTTCTTT. This codes for CASRMEINTEAFF.

A single count supports this clonotype. The rearrangement joins TRBV3-1 to TRBJ2-4; D may be TRBD1 or TRBD2 (5 bases each). This CDR3 is built from 18 residues. Germline V gives CDR1 LGHDT, CDR2 YNNKEL (reference sequence). With 5 bases removed from V and 0 bases from J, the gap between germline ends came to 20 bases. DNA of the CDR3: TGTGCCAGCAGCTTAATCCGGGGCGGCTTTGGAGCCAAAAACATTCAGTACTTC. Translating it yields CASSLIRGGFGAKNIQYF.

The rearrangement links TRBV7-9 to TRBJ2-7; no firm D call. V lost 1 base to trimming and J lost 2 bases, with 12 bases between them. The CDR3 is made up of 15 amino acids. Germline V gene data show CDR1 as SEHNR and CDR2 as FQNEAQ (reference sequence). The CDR3 spells CASSLGTEDTYEQYF. The CDR3 coding sequence is TGTGCCAGCAGCTTAGGGACGGAAGATACCTACGAGCAGTACTTC.

The V gene is TRBV14, the J gene TRBJ2-1, with D possibly matching TRBD1 (5 bases). The length of the CDR3 is 15 residues. V was clipped by 3 bases and J by 4 bases, with 13 bases between them. Germline CDR1 reads SGHDN; CDR2 reads FVKESK. CDR3 in amino acids: CASSQGRADYNEQFF. The CDR3 DNA reads TGTGCCAGCAGCCAGGGGCGCGCTGATTACAATGAGCAGTTCTTC.

The sample holds one count of this clonotype. The rearrangement joins TRBV19 to TRBJ1-2; D is perhaps TRBD1 (5 bases). CDR3 length: 12 amino acids. The V gene's germline CDR1 is LNHDA and CDR2 SQIVND (reference sequence). Written as DNA, the CDR3 is TGTGCGAGTGGGGCAGGGCCCTATGGCTACACCTTC. It specifies CASGAGPYGYTF.

The CDR3 protein is CSARPLAGGMHNEQFF. As DNA, the CDR3 is TGCAGTGCTAGACCCCTAGCGGGAGGGATGCACAATGAGCAGTTCTTC. This chain connects TRBV20-1 to TRBJ2-1, with 12 bases fitting TRBD2. This CDR3 is 16 amino acids long. Germline values: CDR1 DFQATT, CDR2 SNEGSKA (reference sequence). V was clipped by 2 bases and J by 5 bases; unmatched bases: 7.

This chain connects TRBV19 to TRBJ1-1, with 8 bases matching TRBD1. V lost 7 bases to trimming and J lost 3 bases; unmatched junction nucleotides: 10. The CDR3 extends over 15 amino acids. Germline V gene data show CDR1 as LNHDA and CDR2 as SQIVND (reference sequence). The chain's CDR3 is CASKYLPTGDTEAFF. CDR3 sequence (DNA): TGTGCCAGTAAATACTTGCCGACAGGGGACACTGAAGCTTTCTTT.

This chain joins TRBV20-1 and TRBJ2-5, with 7 bases lining up with TRBD2. With 7 bases clipped from V and 5 bases from J, the junction kept 10 bases outside the gene matches. Per germline, CDR1 DFQATT and CDR2 SNEGSKA (reference sequence). The CDR3 consists of 13 residues. The CDR3 DNA is TGCAGTGTAAAGGGGAGGGGACCGGAGACCCAGTACTTC. Amino acid sequence: CSVKGRGPETQYF.

The chain combines TRBV6-4 with TRBJ2-7, with TRBD1 identical over 7 bases. The CDR3 runs to 15 residues. The J segment lost 0 bases and the V segment lost 5 bases, leaving 7 bases of the junction unmatched. Per germline, CDR1 MRHNA and CDR2 SNTAGT. The CDR3: CASSREGALSYEQYF. CDR3 in DNA: TGTGCCAGCAGTAGAGAGGGGGCACTCTCCTACGAGCAGTACTTC.

V usage is TRBV6-5 and J usage is TRBJ2-6; D is perhaps TRBD1 (5 bases). The CDR3 has 15 residues. Germline loops: CDR1 MNHEY, CDR2 SVGAGI. Trimming stripped 3 bases from V and 4 bases from J, with 10 bases between. The CDR3 protein is CASSYRGSGANVLTF. The CDR3 region has the DNA TGTGCCAGCAGTTATAGGGGCTCAGGGGCCAACGTCCTGACTTTC.

The rearrangement joins TRBV9 to TRBJ1-2, with D uncertain. CDR1 SGDLS and CDR2 YYNGEE come from the germline V gene. The ends were cut back, 1 base at V and 0 bases at J, with 7 bases in the middle. The CDR3 is 14 residues long. The CDR3 DNA is TGTGCCAGCAGCGTAACACTTACTAACTATGGCTACACCTTC. Residues: CASSVTLTNYGYTF.

Written as DNA, the CDR3 is TGTGCCAGCACCCCCCAGGGCGCGGAAAACACCGGGGAGCTGTTTTTT. As protein: CASTPQGAENTGELFF. J is TRBJ2-2 and V is TRBV28, with D tentatively TRBD1 (5 bases). Germline values: CDR1 MDHEN, CDR2 SYDVKM. CDR3 size: 16 residues. V shed 7 bases and J shed 2 bases, with 17 bases lying between them.

The chain joins TRBV29-1 to TRBJ2-2; TRBD1 might be the D (6 bases). Between the trimmed V and J ends, which lost 7 bases and 0 bases, there was a span of 12 bases. The length of the CDR3 is 14 residues. CDR1 is SQVTM, CDR2 ANQGSEA, per germline. The CDR3: CSASGTSNTGELFF. CDR3 coding DNA: TGCAGCGCGTCCGGGACATCGAACACCGGGGAGCTGTTTTTT.

The chain is built from TRBV7-9 and TRBJ1-1, with a weak D call TRBD1 (6 bases). The CDR3 is made up of 14 amino acids. CDR1 and CDR2 (germline): SEHNR, FQNEAQ (reference sequence). Between the trimmed V and J ends, which lost 11 bases and 3 bases, there was a span of 19 bases. The CDR3 bases are TGTGCCTCCAAAAGGGGGGGAGGGGACACTGAAGCTTTCTTT. Its translation is CASKRGGGDTEAFF.

The chain couples TRBV15 to TRBJ2-5; 8 bases align to TRBD1. Looked up from germline, CDR1 is LNHNV and CDR2 is YYDKDF (reference sequence). V lost 0 bases to trimming and J lost 5 bases; unmatched junction nucleotides: 8. CDR3 length: 16 amino acids. This CDR3 reads CATSRDPPGGDETQYF. The DNA for the CDR3 is TGTGCCACCAGCAGAGATCCGCCAGGGGGCGATGAGACCCAGTACTTC.

This clonotype was seen a few times. The V gene is TRBV29-1, the J gene TRBJ1-2, with TRBD1 matching over 8 bases. There are 13 residues in the CDR3. In germline, CDR1 is SQVTM, CDR2 ANQGSEA. The ends lost 7 bases at V and 1 base at J; junction bases unmatched: 5. This CDR3 is CSAGTGGNYGYTF. CDR3 nucleotides: TGCAGCGCTGGAACAGGGGGTAACTATGGCTACACCTTC.

V is TRBV19 and J is TRBJ1-1; no clear D gene. The V and J ends lost 8 bases and 5 bases respectively, with 15 bases between them. Germline V CDR1 and CDR2: LNHDA, SQIVND (reference sequence). CDR3 length: 13 amino acids. In DNA form, the CDR3 reads TGTGCCAGTTCTCCCCGCCGGAGGACTGAAGCTTTCTTT. This gives the protein CASSPRRRTEAFF.